A single sample gave rise to the 10 T cell receptor beta chains below, sequenced in a study of cytomegalovirus exposure and HLA in healthy donors. It was with 60 Vbeta and 13 Jbeta primers that the PCR ran. Clones were sequenced by immunoSEQ multiplex PCR, and TCRdb holds only the in-frame ones, with some missing. The table records about 140,000 clones, around 82% of them present only once. The specimen was PBMCs. The receptor source for this set is a man aged 18 to 30 in good health and CMV-seropositive.

This chain connects TRBV5-4 to TRBJ2-7, with 10 bases matching TRBD2. Germline assignment: CDR1 SGHNT and CDR2 YYREEE (reference sequence). V was pared by 6 bases and J by 3 bases, with 3 bases of the junction left unmatched. The CDR3 has 13 amino acids. The CDR3, as DNA: TGTGCCAGCATGGCTAGCGGGAGCTACGAGCAGTACTTC. Amino acids: CASMASGSYEQYF.

The CDR3 DNA follows: TGTGCCAGTAGTATAGATCTACGGGGAGCTAACTATGGCTACACCTTC. Translation gives CASSIDLRGANYGYTF. The V gene is TRBV19, the J gene TRBJ1-2; D not certain. The germline CDR1 and CDR2 sequences are LNHDA and SQIVND (reference sequence). This CDR3 is 16 amino acids long. Trimming cost V 0 bases and J 0 bases, with 11 bases left between them.

This clone was recorded a few times. The chain couples TRBV5-6 to TRBJ1-3, with D possibly being TRBD1 (5 bases). Germline V CDR1 and CDR2: SGHDT, YYEEEE. The CDR3 totals 15 residues. Trimming took off 3 bases at V and 1 base at J, with 11 bases between the two ends. CDR3 sequence reads: CASSSPGASGNTIYF. The CDR3 nucleotides read TGTGCCAGCAGCTCCCCTGGGGCGTCTGGAAACACCATATATTTT.

The chain carries TRBV19 and TRBJ1-2; weak D call: TRBD1 (6 bases). The V end was cut by 3 bases, the J end by 8 bases, with 19 bases between. The CDR3 spans 15 residues. The germline gives CDR1 LNHDA, CDR2 SQIVND (reference sequence). The CDR3: CASSITGQPREGYTF. The CDR3 nucleotides are TGTGCCAGTAGTATTACCGGACAGCCTCGTGAGGGCTACACCTTC.

The rearrangement uses TRBV28 and TRBJ2-7; no clear D. V was cut by 2 bases and J by 1 base, with 12 bases left in between. The V gene's germline CDR1 is MDHEN and CDR2 SYDVKM. This CDR3 is built from 15 residues. CDR3 in DNA: TGTGCCAGCAGTTTAGGTTCCATTAGTTCCTACGAGCAGTACTTC. Amino acids: CASSLGSISSYEQYF.

Comments on this clone: Additional DNA sequences in this sample encode the identical CDR3. V usage is TRBV6-5 and J usage is TRBJ2-7; TRBD2 agrees at 10 bases. The germline gives CDR1 MNHEY, CDR2 SVGAGI. J was trimmed by 2 bases and V by 6 bases; bases with no gene match: 7. The CDR3 sequence is 15 residues long. CDR3 amino acids: CASSRTSGKAYEQYF. The DNA for the CDR3 is TGTGCCAGCAGCAGGACTAGCGGTAAAGCCTACGAGCAGTACTTC.

This chain connects TRBV18 to TRBJ2-2; 7 bases are shared with TRBD2. This CDR3 has 15 amino acids. Germline CDR1 reads KGHSH; CDR2 reads LQKENI. After removal of 2 bases from V and 3 bases from J, the junction contained 3 bases not matched to a gene. CDR3 sequence reads: CASSPEGGDTGELFF. The CDR3 DNA follows: TGTGCCAGCTCACCAGAGGGAGGGGACACCGGGGAGCTGTTTTTT.

This chain connects TRBV7-9 to TRBJ2-7, with 7 bases aligning to TRBD2. In germline, CDR1 is SEHNR, CDR2 FQNEAQ (reference sequence). The J segment lost 5 bases and the V segment lost 5 bases, leaving 3 bases of the junction unmatched. CDR3 length: 12 amino acids. The CDR3 DNA sequence: TGTGCCAGCAGCCTTACTAGCGACGAGCAGTACTTC. It specifies CASSLTSDEQYF.

CDR3 bases: TGTGCCAGCAGCCTCCGACGGGACTCTGGGGCCAACGTCCTGACTTTC. Its protein is CASSLRRDSGANVLTF. The chain links TRBV7-9 to TRBJ2-6, with D perhaps matching TRBD2 (5 bases). Germline-derived CDR1 and CDR2 are SEHNR and FQNEAQ (reference sequence). CDR3 length: 16 amino acids. The ends were cut back, 5 bases at V and 0 bases at J, with 11 bases in the middle.

This chain uses TRBV9 with TRBJ2-2, with unresolved D. V was trimmed by 1 base and J by 1 base, leaving 8 bases between them. The CDR3 has 15 residues. Germline loops: CDR1 SGDLS, CDR2 YYNGEE. This chain's CDR3 is CASSVSALNTGELFF. Here the CDR3 DNA reads TGTGCCAGCAGCGTAAGCGCCTTGAACACCGGGGAGCTGTTTTTT.